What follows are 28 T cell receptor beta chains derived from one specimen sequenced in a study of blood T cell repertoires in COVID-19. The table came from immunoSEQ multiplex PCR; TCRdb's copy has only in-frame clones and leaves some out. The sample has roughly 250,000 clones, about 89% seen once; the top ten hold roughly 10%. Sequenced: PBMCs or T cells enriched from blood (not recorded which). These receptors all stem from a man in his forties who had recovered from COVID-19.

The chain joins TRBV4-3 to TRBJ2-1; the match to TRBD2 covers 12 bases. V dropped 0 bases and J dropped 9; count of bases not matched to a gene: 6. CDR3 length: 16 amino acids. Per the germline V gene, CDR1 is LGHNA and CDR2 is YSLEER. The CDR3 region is CASSQDRLAGGIEQFF. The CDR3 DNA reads TGCGCCAGCAGCCAAGATCGTCTAGCGGGAGGGATTGAGCAGTTCTTC.

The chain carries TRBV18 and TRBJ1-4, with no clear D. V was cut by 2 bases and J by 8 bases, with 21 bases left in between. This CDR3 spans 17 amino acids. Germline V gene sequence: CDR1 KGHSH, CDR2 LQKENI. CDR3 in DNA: TGTGCCAGCTCACCAATGAGAACCGCCGAGTCTCAAGAAAAACTGTTTTTT. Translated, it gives CASSPMRTAESQEKLFF.

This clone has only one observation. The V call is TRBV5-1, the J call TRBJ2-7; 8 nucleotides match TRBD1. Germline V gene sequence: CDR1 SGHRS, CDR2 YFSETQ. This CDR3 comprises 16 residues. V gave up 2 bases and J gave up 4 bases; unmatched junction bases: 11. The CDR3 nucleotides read TGCGCCAGCAGCTTAGCGACCGGGACAGGCGTTTACGAGCAGTACTTC. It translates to CASSLATGTGVYEQYF.

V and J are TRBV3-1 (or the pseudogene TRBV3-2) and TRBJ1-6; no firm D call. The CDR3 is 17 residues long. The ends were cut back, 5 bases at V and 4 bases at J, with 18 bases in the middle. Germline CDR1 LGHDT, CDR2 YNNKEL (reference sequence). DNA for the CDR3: TGTGCCAGCAGCAAGGAGCCGGGGTCGACGTATAATTCACCCCTCCACTTT. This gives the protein CASSKEPGSTYNSPLHF.

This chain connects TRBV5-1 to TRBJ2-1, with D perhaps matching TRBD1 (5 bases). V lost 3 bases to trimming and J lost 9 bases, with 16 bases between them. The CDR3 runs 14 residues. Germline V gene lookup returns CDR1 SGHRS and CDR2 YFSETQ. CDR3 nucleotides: TGCGCCAGCAGCTACGCGTTGGGGCGGAGTGAGCAGTTCTTC. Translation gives CASSYALGRSEQFF.

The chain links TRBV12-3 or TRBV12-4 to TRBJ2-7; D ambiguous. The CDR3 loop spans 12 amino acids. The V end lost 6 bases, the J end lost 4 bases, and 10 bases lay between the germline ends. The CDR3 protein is CASSLRSYEQYF. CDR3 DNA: TGTGCCAGCAGCCTCAGGTCTTACGAGCAGTACTTC.

The CDR3 DNA reads as TGCGCCAGCAGCCAAGATCTACCCGACAGGACGAGCTCCTACGAGCAGTACTTC. It codes for CASSQDLPDRTSSYEQYF. The rearrangement links TRBV4-3 to TRBJ2-7, with D possibly being TRBD1 (6 bases). Germline CDR1 is LGHNA and CDR2 is YSLEER. Trimming stripped 0 bases from V and 0 bases from J, with 18 bases between. The CDR3 is 18 amino acids.

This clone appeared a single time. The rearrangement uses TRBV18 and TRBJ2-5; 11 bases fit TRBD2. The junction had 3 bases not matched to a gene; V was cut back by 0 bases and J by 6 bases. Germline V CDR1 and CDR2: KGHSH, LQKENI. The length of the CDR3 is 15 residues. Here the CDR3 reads CASSPPSGGAKTQYF. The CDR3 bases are TGTGCCAGCTCACCACCTAGCGGGGGGGCGAAGACCCAGTACTTC.

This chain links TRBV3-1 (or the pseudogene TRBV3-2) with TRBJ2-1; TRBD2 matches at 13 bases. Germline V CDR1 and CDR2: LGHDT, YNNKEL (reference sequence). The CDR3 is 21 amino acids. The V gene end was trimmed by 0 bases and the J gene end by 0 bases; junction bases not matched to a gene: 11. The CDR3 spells CASSQEGGLAGFGGSYNEQFF. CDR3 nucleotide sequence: TGTGCCAGCAGCCAAGAGGGGGGACTAGCGGGGTTCGGTGGCTCCTACAATGAGCAGTTCTTC.

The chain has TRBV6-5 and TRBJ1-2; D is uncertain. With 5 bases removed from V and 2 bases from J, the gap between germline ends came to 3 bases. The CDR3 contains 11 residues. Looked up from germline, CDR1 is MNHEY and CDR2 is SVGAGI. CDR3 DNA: TGTGCCAGCAGTCGGAACTATGGCTACACCTTC. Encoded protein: CASSRNYGYTF.

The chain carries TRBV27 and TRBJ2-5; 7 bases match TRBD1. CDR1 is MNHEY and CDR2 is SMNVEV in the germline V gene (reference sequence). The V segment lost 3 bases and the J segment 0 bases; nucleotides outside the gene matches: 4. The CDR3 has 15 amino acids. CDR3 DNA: TGTGCCAGCAGTTTCCAACAGGGGAACCAAGAGACCCAGTACTTC. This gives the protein CASSFQQGNQETQYF.

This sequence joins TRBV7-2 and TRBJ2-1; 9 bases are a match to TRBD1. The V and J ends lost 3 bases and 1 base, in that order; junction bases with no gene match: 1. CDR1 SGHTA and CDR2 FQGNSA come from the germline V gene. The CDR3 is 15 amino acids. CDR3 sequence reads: CASSLDRGSYNEQFF. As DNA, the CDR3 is TGTGCCAGCAGCTTGGACAGGGGTTCCTACAATGAGCAGTTCTTC.

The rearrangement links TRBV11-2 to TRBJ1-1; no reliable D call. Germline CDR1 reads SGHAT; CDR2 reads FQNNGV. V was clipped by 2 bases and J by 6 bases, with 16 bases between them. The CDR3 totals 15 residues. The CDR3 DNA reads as TGTGCCAGCAGCTTATTCGAGTCGTCGTACGCTGAAGCTTTCTTT. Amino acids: CASSLFESSYAEAFF.

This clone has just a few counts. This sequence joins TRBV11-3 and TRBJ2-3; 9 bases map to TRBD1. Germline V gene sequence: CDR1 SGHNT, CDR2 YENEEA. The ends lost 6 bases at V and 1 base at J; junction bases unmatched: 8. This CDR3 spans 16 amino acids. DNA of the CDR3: TGTGCCAGCAGTCTGGGACAGGGAGGTTGCACAGATACGCAGTATTTT. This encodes CASSLGQGGCTDTQYF.

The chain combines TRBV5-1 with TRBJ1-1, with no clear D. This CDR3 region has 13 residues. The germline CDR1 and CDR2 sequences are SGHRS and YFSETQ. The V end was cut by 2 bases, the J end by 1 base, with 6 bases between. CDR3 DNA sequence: TGCGCCAGCAGCTTTAGTCCGAACACTGAAGCTTTCTTT. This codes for CASSFSPNTEAFF. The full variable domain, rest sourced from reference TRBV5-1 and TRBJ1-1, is KAGVTQTPRYLIKTRGQQVTLSCSPISGHRSVSWYQQTPGQGLQFLFEYFSETQRNKGNFPGRFSGRQFSNSRSEMNVSTLELGDSALYLCASSFSPNTEAFFGQGTRLTVV.

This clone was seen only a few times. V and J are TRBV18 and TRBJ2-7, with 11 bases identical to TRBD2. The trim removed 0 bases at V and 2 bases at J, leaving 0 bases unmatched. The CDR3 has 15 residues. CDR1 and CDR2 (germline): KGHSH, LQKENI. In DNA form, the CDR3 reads TGTGCCAGCTCACCACCTAGCGGGAGGGCCTACGAGCAGTACTTC. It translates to CASSPPSGRAYEQYF. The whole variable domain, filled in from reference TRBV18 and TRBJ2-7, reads NAGVMQNPRHLVRRRGQEARLRCSPMKGHSHVYWYRQLPEEGLKFMVYLQKENIIDESGMPKERFSAEFPKEGPSILRIQQVVRGDSAAYFCASSPPSGRAYEQYFGPGTRLTVT.

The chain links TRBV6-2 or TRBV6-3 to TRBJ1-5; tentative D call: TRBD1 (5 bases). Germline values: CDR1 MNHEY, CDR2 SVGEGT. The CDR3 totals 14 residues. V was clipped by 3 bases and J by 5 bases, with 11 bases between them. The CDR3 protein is CASSYAGWDQPQHF. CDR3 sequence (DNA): TGTGCCAGCAGTTATGCAGGGTGGGATCAGCCCCAGCATTTT.

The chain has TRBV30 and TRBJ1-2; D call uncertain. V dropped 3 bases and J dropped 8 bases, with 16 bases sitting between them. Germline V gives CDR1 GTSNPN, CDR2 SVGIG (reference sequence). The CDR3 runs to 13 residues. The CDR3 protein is CAWSPQRAEGYTF. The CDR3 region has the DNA TGTGCCTGGAGCCCGCAGAGGGCAGAAGGCTACACCTTC.

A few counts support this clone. CDR3 amino acids: CASSKGQGASYNEQFF. In nucleotides, the CDR3 is TGTGCCAGCAGCAAGGGACAGGGGGCCTCCTACAATGAGCAGTTCTTC. The rearrangement uses TRBV9 and TRBJ2-1, with TRBD1 matching 12 bases. Per germline, CDR1 SGDLS and CDR2 YYNGEE. This CDR3 spans 16 amino acids. V shed 4 bases and J 0 bases; nucleotides not matched to a gene: 2. The full variable domain, completed using reference TRBV9 and TRBJ2-1, is DSGVTQTPKHLITATGQRVTLRCSPRSGDLSVYWYQQSLDQGLQFLIQYYNGEERAKGNILERFSAQQFPDLHSELNLSSLELGDSALYFCASSKGQGASYNEQFFGPGTRLTVL.

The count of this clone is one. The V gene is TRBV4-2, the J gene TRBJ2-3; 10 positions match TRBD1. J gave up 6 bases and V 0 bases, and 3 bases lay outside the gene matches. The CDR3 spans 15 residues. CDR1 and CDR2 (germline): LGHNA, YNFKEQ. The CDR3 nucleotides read TGTGCCAGCAGCCAAGAGGGACAGGGGTTTGATACGCAGTATTTT. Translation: CASSQEGQGFDTQYF.

Here the CDR3 reads CASSQDLNKGANDGYTF. The CDR3 nucleotides are TGTGCCAGCAGCCAAGATTTAAATAAGGGGGCTAATGATGGCTACACCTTC. The chain has TRBV4-2 and TRBJ1-2; 7 nucleotides match TRBD1. This CDR3 is built from 17 residues. The germline V gene encodes CDR1 LGHNA and CDR2 YNFKEQ. V shed 0 bases, J shed 6 bases, and the junction held 13 bases outside the gene matches.

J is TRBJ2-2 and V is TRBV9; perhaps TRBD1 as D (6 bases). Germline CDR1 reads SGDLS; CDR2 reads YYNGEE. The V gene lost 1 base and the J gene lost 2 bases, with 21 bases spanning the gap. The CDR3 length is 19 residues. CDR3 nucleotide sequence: TGTGCCAGCAGCGTAAATCTAGCCCAGGGGTTATCAAACACCGGGGAGCTGTTTTTT. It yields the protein CASSVNLAQGLSNTGELFF.

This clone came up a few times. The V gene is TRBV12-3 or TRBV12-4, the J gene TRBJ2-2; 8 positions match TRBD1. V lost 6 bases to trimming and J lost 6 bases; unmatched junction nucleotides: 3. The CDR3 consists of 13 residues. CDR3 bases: TGTGCCAGCAGAAGGACAGGGTCCGGGGAGCTGTTTTTT. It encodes CASRRTGSGELFF.

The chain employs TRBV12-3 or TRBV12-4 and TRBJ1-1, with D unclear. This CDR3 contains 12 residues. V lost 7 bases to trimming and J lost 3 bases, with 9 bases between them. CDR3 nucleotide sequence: TGTGCCAGCACCCGGGTAGACACTGAAGCTTTCTTT. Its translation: CASTRVDTEAFF.

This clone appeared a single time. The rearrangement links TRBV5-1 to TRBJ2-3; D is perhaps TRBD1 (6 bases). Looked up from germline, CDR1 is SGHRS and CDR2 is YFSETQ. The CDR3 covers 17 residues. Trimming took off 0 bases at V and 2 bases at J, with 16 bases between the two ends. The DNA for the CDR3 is TGCGCCAGCAGCTTGGAAGGCAGGGGACCACACACAGATACGCAGTATTTT. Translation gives CASSLEGRGPHTDTQYF.

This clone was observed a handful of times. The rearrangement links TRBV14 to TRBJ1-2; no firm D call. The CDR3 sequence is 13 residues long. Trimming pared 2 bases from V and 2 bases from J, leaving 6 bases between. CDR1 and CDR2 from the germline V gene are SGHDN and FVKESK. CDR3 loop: CASSQTRNYGYTF. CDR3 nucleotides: TGTGCCAGCAGCCAAACTAGGAACTATGGCTACACCTTC. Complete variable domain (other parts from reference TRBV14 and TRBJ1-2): EAGVTQFPSHSVIEKGQTVTLRCDPISGHDNLYWYRRVMGKEIKFLLHFVKESKQDESGMPNNRFLAERTGGTYSTLKVQPAELEDSGVYFCASSQTRNYGYTFGSGTRLTVV.

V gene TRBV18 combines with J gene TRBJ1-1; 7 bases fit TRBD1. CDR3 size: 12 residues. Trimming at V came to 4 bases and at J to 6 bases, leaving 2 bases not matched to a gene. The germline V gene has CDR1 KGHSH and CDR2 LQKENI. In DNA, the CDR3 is TGTGCCAGCTCACTCCAGGGGGCTGAAGCTTTCTTT. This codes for CASSLQGAEAFF.

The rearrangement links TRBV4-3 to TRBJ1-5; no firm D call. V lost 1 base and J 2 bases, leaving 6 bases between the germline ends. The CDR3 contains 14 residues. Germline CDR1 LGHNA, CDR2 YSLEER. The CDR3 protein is CASSQGQGNQPQHF. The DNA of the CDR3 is TGCGCCAGCAGCCAAGGGCAGGGCAATCAGCCCCAGCATTTT.